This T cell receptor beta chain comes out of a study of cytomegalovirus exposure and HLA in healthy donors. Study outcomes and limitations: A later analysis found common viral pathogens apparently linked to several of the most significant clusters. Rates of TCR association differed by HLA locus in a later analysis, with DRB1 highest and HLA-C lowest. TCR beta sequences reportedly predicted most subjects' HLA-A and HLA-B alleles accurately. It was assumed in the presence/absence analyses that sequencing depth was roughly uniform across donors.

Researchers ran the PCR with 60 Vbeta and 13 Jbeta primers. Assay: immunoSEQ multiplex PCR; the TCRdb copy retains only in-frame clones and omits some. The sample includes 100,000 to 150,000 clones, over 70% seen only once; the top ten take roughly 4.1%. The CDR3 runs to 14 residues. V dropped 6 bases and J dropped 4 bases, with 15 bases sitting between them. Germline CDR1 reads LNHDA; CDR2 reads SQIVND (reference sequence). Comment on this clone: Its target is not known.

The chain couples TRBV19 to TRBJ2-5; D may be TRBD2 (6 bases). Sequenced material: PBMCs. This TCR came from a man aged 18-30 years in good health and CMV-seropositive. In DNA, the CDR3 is TGTGCCAGTAGGCAAACTCCGGGAGTAGAGACCCAGTACTTC. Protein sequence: CASRQTPGVETQYF.